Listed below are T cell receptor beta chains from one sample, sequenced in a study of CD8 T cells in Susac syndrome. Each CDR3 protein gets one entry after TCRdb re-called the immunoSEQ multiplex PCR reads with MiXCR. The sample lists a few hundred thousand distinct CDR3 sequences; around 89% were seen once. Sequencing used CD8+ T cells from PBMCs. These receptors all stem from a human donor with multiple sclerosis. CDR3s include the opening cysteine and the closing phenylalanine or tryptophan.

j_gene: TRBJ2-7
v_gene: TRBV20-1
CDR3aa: CSARDGSGRSYEQYF

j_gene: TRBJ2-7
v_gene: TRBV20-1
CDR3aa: CSARDTTGHYYEQYF

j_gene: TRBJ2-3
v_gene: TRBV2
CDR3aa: CASRRGPDTQYF

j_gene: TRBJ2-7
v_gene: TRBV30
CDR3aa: CAWSVLAGSYEQYF

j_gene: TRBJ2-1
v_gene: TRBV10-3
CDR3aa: CAIRPLGTANEQFF

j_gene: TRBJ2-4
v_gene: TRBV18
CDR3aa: CASSSRGRENIQYF

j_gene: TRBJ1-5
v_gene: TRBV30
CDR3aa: CAWNPLGANQPQHF

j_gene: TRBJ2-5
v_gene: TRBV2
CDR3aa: CASRAGQGDGETQYF

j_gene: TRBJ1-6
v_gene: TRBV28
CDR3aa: CATSDSTLHF

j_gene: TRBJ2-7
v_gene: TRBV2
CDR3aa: CASRSTSGRGYEQYF

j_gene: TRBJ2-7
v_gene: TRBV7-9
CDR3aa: CAGGQSSYEQYF

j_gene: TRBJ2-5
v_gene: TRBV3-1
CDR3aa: CASSPGLALETQYF

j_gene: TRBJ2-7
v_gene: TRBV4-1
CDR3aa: CASSQVGDGYEQYF

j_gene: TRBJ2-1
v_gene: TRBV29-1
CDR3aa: CSFLTTGGNEQFF

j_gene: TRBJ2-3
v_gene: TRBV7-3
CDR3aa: CASSLGGPSDTQYF

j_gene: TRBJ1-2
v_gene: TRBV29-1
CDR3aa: CSVVGEDYGYTF

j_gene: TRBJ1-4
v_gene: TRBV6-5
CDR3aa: CASSYSEGPATNEKLFF

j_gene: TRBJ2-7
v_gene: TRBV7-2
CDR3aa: CASSSWGSLLYEQYF